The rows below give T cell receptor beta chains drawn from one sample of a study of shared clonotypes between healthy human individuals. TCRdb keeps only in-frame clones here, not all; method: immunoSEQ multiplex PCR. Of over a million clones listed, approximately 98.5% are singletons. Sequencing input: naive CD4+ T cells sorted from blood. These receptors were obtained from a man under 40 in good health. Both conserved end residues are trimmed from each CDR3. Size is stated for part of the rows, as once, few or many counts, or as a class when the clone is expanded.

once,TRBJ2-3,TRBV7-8,ASSSSIWGTQY
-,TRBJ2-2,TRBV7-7,ASSPLGRLTNTGELF
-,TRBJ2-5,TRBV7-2,ASSSPSRRRFQETQY
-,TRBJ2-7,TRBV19,ASRRTSQFYEQY
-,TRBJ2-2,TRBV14,ASTSRHTGELF
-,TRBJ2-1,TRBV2,AVRGGQF
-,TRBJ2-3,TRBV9,ASSPPGREQSTQY
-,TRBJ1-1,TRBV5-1,ASRQGTILEGAF
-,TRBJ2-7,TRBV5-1,ASSPGRLVYEQY
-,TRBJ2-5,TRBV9,ASSKGTSGKETQY
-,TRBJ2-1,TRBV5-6,ASSYPGTSGSEQF
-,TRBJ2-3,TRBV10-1,ASSEKGFSDTQY
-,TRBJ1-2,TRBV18,ASSPGAERPNGYT
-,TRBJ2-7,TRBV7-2,ASSLTTSGLYEQY
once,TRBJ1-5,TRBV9,ASSTRGDQPQH
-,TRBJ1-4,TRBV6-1,AIGRTVTSEKLF
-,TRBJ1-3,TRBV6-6,ASLVGNTIY
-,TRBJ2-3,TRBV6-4,ASSVRLLTDTQY
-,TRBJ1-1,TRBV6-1,ASSEEFPYEAF
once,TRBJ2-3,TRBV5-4,ASSLLAGGGGTDTQY
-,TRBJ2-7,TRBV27,ASKSSGRYEQY
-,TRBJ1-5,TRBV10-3,AIRTGDQPQH
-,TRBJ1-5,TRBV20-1,SASSGQPQH
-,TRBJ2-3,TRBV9,ASSGLAGGTDTQY
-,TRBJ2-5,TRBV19,ASSWSGASGQETQY
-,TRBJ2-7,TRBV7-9,ASRPNPGQGANEQY
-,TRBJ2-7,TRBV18,ASSPRLAERWGQYEQY
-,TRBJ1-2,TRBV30,AWMFRQNGYT
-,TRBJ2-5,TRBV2,ASRGDRDQETQY
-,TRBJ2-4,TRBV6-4,ASYGDIQY
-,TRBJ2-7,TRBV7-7,ASSLAGPGTEQY
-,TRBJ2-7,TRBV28,ATIVGQGNEQY
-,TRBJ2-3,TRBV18,ASSPRRRLAGGAPDTDTQY
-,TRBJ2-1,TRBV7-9,ASSRLSYNEQF
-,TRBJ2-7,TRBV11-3,ASSLGGSRTYEQY
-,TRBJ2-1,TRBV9,ASSVATSSRGSNEQF
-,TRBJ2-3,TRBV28,ASSRPWGGRLDTQY
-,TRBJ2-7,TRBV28,ASRTGQYNEQY
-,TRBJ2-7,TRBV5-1,ASSLGVASYEQY
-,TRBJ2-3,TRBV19,ASSPRASFTDTQY
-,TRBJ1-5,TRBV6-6,ASSFDRAQPQH
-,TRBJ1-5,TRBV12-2,ASRLVVKRGLHQPQH
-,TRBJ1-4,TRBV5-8,ASSLGATGTVDEKLF
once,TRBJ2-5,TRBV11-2,ASSSTRTQETQY
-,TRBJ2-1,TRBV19,ASTGTGHEQF
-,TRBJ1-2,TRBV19,ASSSRSIGPSLNGYT
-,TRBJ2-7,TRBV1,TSSYTGGYYEQY
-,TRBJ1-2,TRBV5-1,ASKPNLGTGSFNT
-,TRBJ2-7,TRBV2,ASSEDRGLNEQY
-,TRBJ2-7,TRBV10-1,ASSESGTRVYEQY
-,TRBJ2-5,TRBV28,ASSLLLAGSLETQY
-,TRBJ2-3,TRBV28,ASSPQAGGADTQY
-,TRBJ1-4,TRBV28,ASSFRGRAATNEKLF
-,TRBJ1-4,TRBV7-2,ASSPGPSLTNEKLF
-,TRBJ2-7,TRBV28,ASKLGIAGGYEQY
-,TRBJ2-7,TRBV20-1,STGTGYEQY
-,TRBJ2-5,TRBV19,ASRGETQY